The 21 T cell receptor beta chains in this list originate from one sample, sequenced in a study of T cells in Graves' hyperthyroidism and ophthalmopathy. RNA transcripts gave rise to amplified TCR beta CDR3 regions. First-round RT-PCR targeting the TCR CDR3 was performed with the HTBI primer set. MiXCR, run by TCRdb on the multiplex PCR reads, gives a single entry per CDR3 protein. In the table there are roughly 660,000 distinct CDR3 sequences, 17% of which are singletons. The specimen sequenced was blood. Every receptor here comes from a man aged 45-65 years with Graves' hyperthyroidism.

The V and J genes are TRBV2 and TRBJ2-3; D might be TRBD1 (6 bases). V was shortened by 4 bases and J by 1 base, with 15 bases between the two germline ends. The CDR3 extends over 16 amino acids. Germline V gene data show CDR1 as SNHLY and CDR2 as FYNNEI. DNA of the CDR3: TGTGCCAGCAGTGGACAACAGGGTCGACGCACAGATACGCAGTATTTT. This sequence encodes CASSGQQGRRTDTQYF.

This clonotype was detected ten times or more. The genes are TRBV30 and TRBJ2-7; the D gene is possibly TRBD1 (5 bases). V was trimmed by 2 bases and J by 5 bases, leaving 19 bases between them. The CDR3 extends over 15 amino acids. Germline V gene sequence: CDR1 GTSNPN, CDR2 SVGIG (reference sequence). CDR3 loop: CAWSTPQGRLHEQYF. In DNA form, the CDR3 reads TGTGCCTGGAGTACGCCCCAGGGAAGGTTACACGAGCAGTACTTC.

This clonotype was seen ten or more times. Here the CDR3 reads CASSPRTWDTEAFF. In DNA, the CDR3 is TGTGCCAGCAGTCCGAGAACATGGGACACTGAAGCTTTCTTT. The genes are TRBV27 and TRBJ1-1; no firm D call. The CDR3 has 14 residues. V shed 5 bases and J shed 3 bases, with 13 bases lying between them. Per germline, CDR1 MNHEY and CDR2 SMNVEV (reference sequence).

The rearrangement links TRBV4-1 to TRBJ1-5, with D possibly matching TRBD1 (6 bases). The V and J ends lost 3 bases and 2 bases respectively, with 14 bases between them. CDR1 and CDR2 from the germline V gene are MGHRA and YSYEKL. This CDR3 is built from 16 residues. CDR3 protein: CASSHAKGGGNQPQHF. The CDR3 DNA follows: TGCGCCAGCAGCCATGCGAAAGGGGGTGGCAATCAGCCCCAGCATTTT.

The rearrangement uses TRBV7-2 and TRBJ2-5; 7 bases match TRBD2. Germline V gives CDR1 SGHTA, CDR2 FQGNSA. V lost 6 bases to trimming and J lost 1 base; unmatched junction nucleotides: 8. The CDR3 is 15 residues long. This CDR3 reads CASRPPSGLQETQYF. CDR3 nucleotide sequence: TGTGCCAGCAGACCCCCTAGCGGCCTCCAAGAGACCCAGTACTTC.

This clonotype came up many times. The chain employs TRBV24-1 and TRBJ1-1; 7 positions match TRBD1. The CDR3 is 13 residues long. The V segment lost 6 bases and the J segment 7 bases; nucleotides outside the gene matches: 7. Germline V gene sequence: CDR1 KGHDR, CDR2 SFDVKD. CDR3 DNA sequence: TGTGCCACCAGTATTACAGGGGTAGATGAAGCTTTCTTT. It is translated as CATSITGVDEAFF.

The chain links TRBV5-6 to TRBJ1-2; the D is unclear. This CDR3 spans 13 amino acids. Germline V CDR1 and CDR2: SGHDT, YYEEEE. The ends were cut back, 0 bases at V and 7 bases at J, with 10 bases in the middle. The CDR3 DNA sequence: TGTGCCAGCAGCTTGGCCGAAGGATCTGGCTACACCTTC. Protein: CASSLAEGSGYTF. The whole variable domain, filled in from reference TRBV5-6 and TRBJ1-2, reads DAGVTQSPTHLIKTRGQQVTLRCSPKSGHDTVSWYQQALGQGPQFIFQYYEEEERQRGNFPDRFSGHQFPNYSSELNVNALLLGDSALYLCASSLAEGSGYTFGSGTRLTVV.

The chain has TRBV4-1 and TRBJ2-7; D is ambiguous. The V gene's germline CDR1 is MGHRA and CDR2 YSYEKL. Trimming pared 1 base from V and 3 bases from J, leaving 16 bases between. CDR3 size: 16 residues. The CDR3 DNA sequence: TGCGCCAGCAGCCAAGTTGAGTCTAGTCTAAACTACGAGCAGTACTTC. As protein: CASSQVESSLNYEQYF.

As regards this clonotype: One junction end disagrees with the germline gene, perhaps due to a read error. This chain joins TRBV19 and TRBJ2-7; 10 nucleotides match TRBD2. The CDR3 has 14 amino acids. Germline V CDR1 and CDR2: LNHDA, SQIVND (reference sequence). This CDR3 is CAGSLAGGTYEQYF. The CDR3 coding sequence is TGTGCCGGTAGCTTAGCGGGAGGAACCTACGAGCAGTACTTC.

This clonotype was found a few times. The CDR3 loop is CASSGRLAGSTDTQYF. The CDR3 nucleotides read TGTGCCAGCAGCGGGCGACTAGCGGGTAGCACAGATACGCAGTATTTT. The chain joins TRBV9 to TRBJ2-3; 10 bases agree with TRBD2. Germline CDR1 is SGDLS and CDR2 is YYNGEE. Losses at the gene ends were 3 bases for V and 0 bases for J; bases not matched to a gene: 4. The CDR3 covers 16 residues.

The CDR3: CATSAWTGGNEKLFF. The CDR3 bases are TGTGCCACCAGTGCTTGGACAGGGGGTAATGAAAAACTGTTTTTT. V gene TRBV24-1 combines with J gene TRBJ1-4; 10 bases map to TRBD1. V lost 5 bases to trimming and J lost 4 bases; unmatched junction nucleotides: 3. Germline values: CDR1 KGHDR, CDR2 SFDVKD. The CDR3 consists of 15 residues.

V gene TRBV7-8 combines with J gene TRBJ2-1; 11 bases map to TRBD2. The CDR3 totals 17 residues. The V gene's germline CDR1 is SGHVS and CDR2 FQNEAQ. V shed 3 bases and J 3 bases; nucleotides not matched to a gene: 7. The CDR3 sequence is CASSFPSGRSHYNEQFF. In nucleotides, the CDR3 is TGTGCCAGCAGCTTCCCTAGCGGGAGGTCCCACTACAATGAGCAGTTCTTC.

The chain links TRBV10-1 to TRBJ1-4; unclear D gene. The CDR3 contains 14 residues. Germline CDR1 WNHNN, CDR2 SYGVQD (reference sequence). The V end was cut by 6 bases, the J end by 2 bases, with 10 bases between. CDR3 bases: TGCGCCAGCAGCGGAGGAGGCACTAATGAAAAACTGTTTTTT. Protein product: CASSGGGTNEKLFF.

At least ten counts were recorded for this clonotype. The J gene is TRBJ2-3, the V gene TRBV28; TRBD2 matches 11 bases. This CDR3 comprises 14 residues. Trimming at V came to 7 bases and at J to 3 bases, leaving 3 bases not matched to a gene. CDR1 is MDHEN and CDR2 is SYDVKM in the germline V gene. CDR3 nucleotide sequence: TGTGCCAGCACTCGGACTAGCGGGACAGATACGCAGTATTTT. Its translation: CASTRTSGTDTQYF. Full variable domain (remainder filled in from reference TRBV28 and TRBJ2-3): DVKVTQSSRYLVKRTGEKVFLECVQDMDHENMFWYRQDPGLGLRLIYFSYDVKMKEKGDIPEGYSVSREKKERFSLILESASTNQTSMYLCASTRTSGTDTQYFGPGTRLTVL.

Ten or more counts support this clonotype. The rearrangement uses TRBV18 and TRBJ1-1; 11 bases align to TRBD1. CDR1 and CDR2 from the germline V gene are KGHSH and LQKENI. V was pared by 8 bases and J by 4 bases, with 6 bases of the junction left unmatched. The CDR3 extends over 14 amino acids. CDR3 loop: CASSPGTGGTEAFF. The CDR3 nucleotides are TGTGCCAGCAGCCCCGGGACAGGGGGCACTGAAGCTTTCTTT. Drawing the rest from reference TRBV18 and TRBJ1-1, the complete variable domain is NAGVMQNPRHLVRRRGQEARLRCSPMKGHSHVYWYRQLPEEGLKFMVYLQKENIIDESGMPKERFSAEFPKEGPSILRIQQVVRGDSAAYFCASSPGTGGTEAFFGQGTRLTVV.

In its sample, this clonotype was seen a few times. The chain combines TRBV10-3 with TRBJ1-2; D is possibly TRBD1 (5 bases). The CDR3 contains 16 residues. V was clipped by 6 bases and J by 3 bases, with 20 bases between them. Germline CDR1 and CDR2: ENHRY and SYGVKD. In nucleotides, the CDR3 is TGTGCCATCAGGAACCTGGACAATTCCGTAGACTATGGCTACACCTTC. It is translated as CAIRNLDNSVDYGYTF.

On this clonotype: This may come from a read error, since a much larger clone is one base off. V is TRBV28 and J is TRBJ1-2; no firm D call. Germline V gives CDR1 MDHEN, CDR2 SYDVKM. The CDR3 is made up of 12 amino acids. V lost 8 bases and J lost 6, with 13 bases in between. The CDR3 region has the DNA TGTGCCAGCTGTGAGGGAACGAATGGCTACACCTTC. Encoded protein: CASCEGTNGYTF.

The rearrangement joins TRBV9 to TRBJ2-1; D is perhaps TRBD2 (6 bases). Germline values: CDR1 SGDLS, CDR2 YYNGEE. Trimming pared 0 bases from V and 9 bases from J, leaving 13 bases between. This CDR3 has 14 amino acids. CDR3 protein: CASSVGSGEVEQFF. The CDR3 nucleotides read TGTGCCAGCAGCGTAGGGTCTGGGGAGGTTGAGCAGTTCTTC.

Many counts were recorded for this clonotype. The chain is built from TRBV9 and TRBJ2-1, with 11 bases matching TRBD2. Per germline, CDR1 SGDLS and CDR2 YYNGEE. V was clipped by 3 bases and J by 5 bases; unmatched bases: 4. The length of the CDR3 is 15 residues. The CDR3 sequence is CASSDGTSGNNEQFF. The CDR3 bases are TGTGCCAGCAGCGATGGGACTAGCGGAAACAATGAGCAGTTCTTC.

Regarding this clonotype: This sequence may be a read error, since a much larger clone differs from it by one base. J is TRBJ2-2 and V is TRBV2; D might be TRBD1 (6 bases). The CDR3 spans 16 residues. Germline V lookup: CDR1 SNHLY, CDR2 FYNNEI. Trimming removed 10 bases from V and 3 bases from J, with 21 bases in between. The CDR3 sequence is CANEQTGLTYTGELFF. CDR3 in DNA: TGTGCCAACGAACAAACAGGGCTAACCTACACCGGGGAGCTGTTTTTT.

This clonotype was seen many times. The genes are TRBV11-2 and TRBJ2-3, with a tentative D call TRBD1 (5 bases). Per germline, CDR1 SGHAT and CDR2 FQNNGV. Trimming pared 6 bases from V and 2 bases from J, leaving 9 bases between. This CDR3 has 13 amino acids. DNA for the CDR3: TGTGCCAGCAGTTCAGGGTACACAGATACGCAGTATTTT. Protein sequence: CASSSGYTDTQYF.